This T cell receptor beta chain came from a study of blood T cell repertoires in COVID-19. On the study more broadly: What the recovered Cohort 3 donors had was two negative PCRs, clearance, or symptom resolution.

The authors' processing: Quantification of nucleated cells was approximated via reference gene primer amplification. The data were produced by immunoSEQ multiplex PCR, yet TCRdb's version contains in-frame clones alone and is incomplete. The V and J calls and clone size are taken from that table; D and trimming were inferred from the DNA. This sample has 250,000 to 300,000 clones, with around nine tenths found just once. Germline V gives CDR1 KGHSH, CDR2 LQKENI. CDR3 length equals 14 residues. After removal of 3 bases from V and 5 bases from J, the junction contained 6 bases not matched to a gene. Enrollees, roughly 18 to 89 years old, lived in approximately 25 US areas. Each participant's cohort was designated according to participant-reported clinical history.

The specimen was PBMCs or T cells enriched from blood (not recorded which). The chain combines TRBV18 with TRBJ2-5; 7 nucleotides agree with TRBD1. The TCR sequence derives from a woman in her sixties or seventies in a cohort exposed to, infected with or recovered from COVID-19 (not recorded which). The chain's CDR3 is CASSPRQGRETQYF. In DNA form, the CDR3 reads TGTGCCAGCTCACCCCGACAGGGAAGGGAGACCCAGTACTTC. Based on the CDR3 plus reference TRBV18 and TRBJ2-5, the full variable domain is NAGVMQNPRHLVRRRGQEARLRCSPMKGHSHVYWYRQLPEEGLKFMVYLQKENIIDESGMPKERFSAEFPKEGPSILRIQQVVRGDSAAYFCASSPRQGRETQYFGPGTRLLVL.